A single sample gave rise to the 26 T cell receptor beta chains below, sequenced in a study of T-cell memory formation after mild COVID-19. One entry per CDR3 protein, called by TCRdb with MiXCR from the 5' RACE reads. The sample comprises about 33,000 distinct CDR3 sequences, around 21% of which are singletons, and about 1.5% rests with the top ten. The material sequenced was PBMCs or a T cell subset sorted from them (not recorded which). These receptors were collected from an adult who had mild COVID-19 (a few samples of this study predate the infection). Cell type and time point are not known.

The rearrangement uses TRBV7-9 and TRBJ2-3; D gene ambiguous. CDR1 SEHNR and CDR2 FQNEAQ come from the germline V gene (reference sequence). Trimming removed 0 bases at V and 2 bases at J, with 3 bases between. This CDR3 spans 13 amino acids. For the CDR3, the DNA is TGTGCCAGCAGCTTAGCGATCACAGATACGCAGTATTTT. This encodes CASSLAITDTQYF.

This clonotype has a count of ten or more. The V and J genes are TRBV10-3 and TRBJ2-3, with TRBD1 matching over 11 bases. The length of the CDR3 is 16 residues. The junction had 8 bases not matched to a gene; V was cut back by 4 bases and J by 5 bases. CDR1 is ENHRY and CDR2 is SYGVKD in the germline V gene. CDR3 coding DNA: TGTGCCATCAGTGGTGGACAGGGGGCAGGGGGAGATACGCAGTATTTT. Translated: CAISGGQGAGGDTQYF.

The chain links TRBV29-1 to TRBJ2-3, with 11 bases lining up with TRBD2. Trimming took 7 bases from V and 6 from J; bases not matched to a gene: 9. Germline V lookup: CDR1 SQVTM, CDR2 ANQGSEA. This CDR3 has 14 amino acids. The CDR3 DNA reads as TGCAGCGGAAACCTAGCGGGAGGCGGGGATACGCAGTATTTT. Protein product: CSGNLAGGGDTQYF.

This clonotype came up many times. The chain combines TRBV20-1 with TRBJ1-1; TRBD1 is a possible D gene (5 bases). Germline assignment: CDR1 DFQATT and CDR2 SNEGSKA (reference sequence). The CDR3 covers 14 residues. V was clipped by 0 bases and J by 4 bases, with 12 bases between them. For the CDR3, the DNA is TGCAGTGCTAGAGATCGCGGGCAGGGCACTGAAGCTTTCTTT. It is translated as CSARDRGQGTEAFF.

This clonotype occurred many times. J is TRBJ1-5 and V is TRBV6-8; tentatively, D is TRBD1 (5 bases). Between the trimmed V and J ends, which lost 1 base and 5 bases, there was a span of 15 bases. Germline values: CDR1 MNHGY, CDR2 SAAAGT. CDR3 length: 16 residues. Here the CDR3 reads CASSYCCGAADQPQHF. DNA for the CDR3: TGTGCCAGCAGTTACTGCTGCGGGGCGGCCGATCAGCCCCAGCATTTT.

At least ten counts were recorded for this clonotype. The rearrangement uses TRBV14 and TRBJ2-1; the D is unclear. V lost 4 bases to trimming and J lost 0 bases, with 7 bases between them. The length of the CDR3 is 14 residues. Germline lookup yields CDR1 SGHDN and CDR2 FVKESK. The CDR3 is CASSRGSSYNEQFF. The DNA of the CDR3 is TGTGCCAGCAGCCGGGGAAGCTCCTACAATGAGCAGTTCTTC.

The chain has TRBV12-3 or TRBV12-4 and TRBJ2-1; 10 bases align to TRBD2. V trimming: 2 bases; J trimming: 6 bases; junction bases outside the gene matches: 4. This CDR3 has 15 residues. CDR3 region: CASSLLAGEINEQFF. The DNA for the CDR3 is TGTGCCAGCAGTTTACTAGCGGGGGAGATCAATGAGCAGTTCTTC.

The chain combines TRBV3-1 with TRBJ2-2; D is undetermined. Trimming removed 5 bases from V and 3 bases from J, with 10 bases in between. This CDR3 contains 14 residues. Germline V gene data show CDR1 as LGHDT and CDR2 as YNNKEL (reference sequence). CDR3 in DNA: TGTGCCAGCAGCGGTCATTACGACACCGGGGAGCTGTTTTTT. Protein: CASSGHYDTGELFF.

This clonotype came up many times. This chain joins TRBV7-3 and TRBJ2-1, with 8 bases aligning to TRBD2. The CDR3 extends over 16 amino acids. Looked up from germline, CDR1 is SGHTA and CDR2 is FQGTGA. The ends lost 1 base at V and 7 bases at J; junction bases unmatched: 9. CDR3 nucleotide sequence: TGTGCCAGCAGCTTAATTGCAGCGGGAGTACTGAATGAGCAGTTCTTC. Protein: CASSLIAAGVLNEQFF.

This clonotype was seen repeatedly, ten times or more. The rearrangement links TRBV2 to TRBJ2-7; 7 nucleotides line up with TRBD1. Germline CDR1 and CDR2: SNHLY and FYNNEI. The CDR3 runs 14 residues. Germline trimming cut 6 bases from V and 7 bases from J; bases unmatched to any gene: 12. The CDR3: CASRRDREIGEQYF. The CDR3 region has the DNA TGTGCCAGCAGAAGAGACAGGGAGATAGGGGAGCAGTACTTC. The entire variable domain, with the rest obtained from reference TRBV2 and TRBJ2-7, is as follows: EPEVTQTPSHQVTQMGQEVILRCVPISNHLYFYWYRQILGQKVEFLVSFYNNEISEKSEIFDDQFSVERPDGSNFTLKIRSTKLEDSAMYFCASRRDREIGEQYFGPGTRLTVT.

The chain joins TRBV6-5 to TRBJ2-7; D call uncertain. Germline assignment: CDR1 MNHEY and CDR2 SVGAGI. This CDR3 contains 14 residues. Trimming stripped 2 bases from V and 1 base from J, with 9 bases between. The CDR3, as DNA: TGTGCCAGCAGTTACGGACGGCTGTCCTACGAGCAGTACTTC. The encoded protein is CASSYGRLSYEQYF.

At least ten counts were recorded for this clonotype. This rearrangement joins TRBV5-1 to TRBJ1-4; D perhaps matches TRBD1 (5 bases). Trimming removed 7 bases at V and 5 bases at J, with 15 bases between. CDR3 size: 14 residues. Germline-derived CDR1 and CDR2 are SGHRS and YFSETQ. CDR3 sequence: CASGFGTPNEKLFF. Written as DNA, the CDR3 is TGCGCCAGCGGGTTCGGGACCCCAAATGAAAAACTGTTTTTT. The entire variable domain, with the rest obtained from reference TRBV5-1 and TRBJ1-4, is as follows: KAGVTQTPRYLIKTRGQQVTLSCSPISGHRSVSWYQQTPGQGLQFLFEYFSETQRNKGNFPGRFSGRQFSNSRSEMNVSTLELGDSALYLCASGFGTPNEKLFFGSGTQLSVL.

The sample holds many counts of this clonotype. This chain connects TRBV10-3 to TRBJ1-2; D is ambiguous. With 11 bases removed from V and 0 bases from J, the gap between germline ends came to 19 bases. CDR3 length equals 15 residues. Germline V gene sequence: CDR1 ENHRY, CDR2 SYGVKD. In nucleotides, the CDR3 is TGTGCCGGCAGGTCAGCCGCCTACTCTAACTATGGCTACACCTTC. Protein product: CAGRSAAYSNYGYTF.

This clonotype was counted many times. The V and J genes are TRBV15 and TRBJ2-1; 9 bases map to TRBD2. Germline assignment: CDR1 LNHNV and CDR2 YYDKDF (reference sequence). The CDR3 contains 15 residues. Losses at the gene ends were 4 bases for V and 10 bases for J; bases not matched to a gene: 11. The CDR3, as DNA: TGTGCCACCAGCAACGGGCGGGGGGGAGTCAGGGAGCAGTTCTTC. Translated: CATSNGRGGVREQFF.

The chain couples TRBV9 to TRBJ2-7; D perhaps matches TRBD2 (5 bases). This CDR3 contains 15 residues. V gave up 0 bases and J gave up 2 bases, with 12 bases separating them. CDR1 is SGDLS and CDR2 is YYNGEE in the germline V gene. The CDR3: CASSVGWESAYEQYF. The CDR3 DNA follows: TGTGCCAGCAGCGTAGGGTGGGAGAGCGCCTACGAGCAGTACTTC.

V and J are TRBV4-3 and TRBJ2-7, with D perhaps matching TRBD1 or TRBD2 (6 bases each). Deletions cut 5 bases from V and 0 bases from J, with 17 bases between. Germline V gene data show CDR1 as LGHNA and CDR2 as YSLEER. This CDR3 has 16 residues. The CDR3 region has the DNA TGCGCCAGCAGCGAGGGGTGGGGGGCGAGCTCCTACGAGCAGTACTTC. Translation: CASSEGWGASSYEQYF.

This clonotype was counted at least ten times. The chain links TRBV12-3 or TRBV12-4 to TRBJ1-6; D unresolved. V was trimmed by 6 bases and J by 11 bases, leaving 17 bases between them. This CDR3 is 14 amino acids long. This CDR3 is CASSPVGPAAPLHF. The CDR3 DNA reads as TGTGCCAGCAGCCCTGTAGGGCCCGCCGCACCCCTCCACTTT.

This clonotype was seen ten or more times. V is TRBV10-3 and J is TRBJ1-1; no clear D gene. The germline CDR1 and CDR2 sequences are ENHRY and SYGVKD. The CDR3 runs to 13 residues. The ends were cut back, 0 bases at V and 8 bases at J, with 10 bases in the middle. CDR3 nucleotides: TGTGCCATCAGTGAGTCCCCACGGGCAGAAGCTTTCTTT. Its protein is CAISESPRAEAFF.

In its sample, this clonotype was seen many times. V is TRBV7-9 and J is TRBJ2-2, with a weak D call TRBD2 (7 bases). CDR1 is SEHNR, CDR2 FQNEAQ, per germline (reference sequence). The CDR3 length is 15 residues. Trimming took 5 bases from V and 8 from J, leaving 18 bases between them. The CDR3 DNA follows: TGTGCCAGCAGCACAGCGGGACAATTAGCAGGGGAGCTGTTTTTT. Translation: CASSTAGQLAGELFF. The complete variable domain, with remaining parts taken from reference TRBV7-9 and TRBJ2-2, reads DTGVSQNPRHKITKRGQNVTFRCDPISEHNRLYWYRQTLGQGPEFLTYFQNEAQLEKSRLLSDRFSAERPKGSFSTLEIQRTEQGDSAMYLCASSTAGQLAGELFFGEGSRLTVL.

This clonotype appeared many times. The chain recombines TRBV14 with TRBJ2-7, with 7 bases aligning to TRBD1. Germline values: CDR1 SGHDN, CDR2 FVKESK. The ends lost 2 bases at V and 3 bases at J; junction bases unmatched: 4. The CDR3 extends over 14 amino acids. The CDR3 region is CASSQTTGHYEQYF. CDR3 nucleotides: TGTGCCAGCAGCCAAACGACAGGGCACTACGAGCAGTACTTC. The full variable domain, rest sourced from reference TRBV14 and TRBJ2-7, is EAGVTQFPSHSVIEKGQTVTLRCDPISGHDNLYWYRRVMGKEIKFLLHFVKESKQDESGMPNNRFLAERTGGTYSTLKVQPAELEDSGVYFCASSQTTGHYEQYFGPGTRLTVT.

This clonotype was counted at least ten times. The chain links TRBV6-5 to TRBJ2-5, with a tentative D call TRBD2 (5 bases). The germline CDR1 and CDR2 sequences are MNHEY and SVGAGI. The germline V and J ends were trimmed by 8 bases and 5 bases, with 15 bases remaining between them. The CDR3 extends over 13 amino acids. The CDR3 region is CASYNVPGETQYF. In DNA, the CDR3 is TGTGCCAGCTACAACGTCCCGGGGGAGACCCAGTACTTC.

This clonotype was observed many times. V usage is TRBV5-1 and J usage is TRBJ1-6; 9 positions agree with TRBD1. Germline V gene data show CDR1 as SGHRS and CDR2 as YFSETQ. The CDR3 sequence is 15 residues long. Trimming cost V 4 bases and J 5 bases; bases outside gene matches: 4. DNA for the CDR3: TGCGCCAGCAGCCCAAGGACAGGGGATAATTCACCCCTCCACTTT. Its protein product is CASSPRTGDNSPLHF. Supplemented by reference TRBV5-1 and TRBJ1-6, the full variable domain reads KAGVTQTPRYLIKTRGQQVTLSCSPISGHRSVSWYQQTPGQGLQFLFEYFSETQRNKGNFPGRFSGRQFSNSRSEMNVSTLELGDSALYLCASSPRTGDNSPLHFGNGTRLTVT.

This clonotype occurred many times. This chain uses TRBV5-4 with TRBJ2-1; no reliable D call. CDR1 SGHNT and CDR2 YYREEE come from the germline V gene (reference sequence). V dropped 2 bases and J dropped 0 bases, with 9 bases sitting between them. The CDR3 spans 15 residues. The DNA for the CDR3 is TGTGCCAGCAGCTTTCTATCCAGCTCCTACAATGAGCAGTTCTTC. Residues: CASSFLSSSYNEQFF.

Many counts were recorded for this clonotype. The chain carries TRBV15 and TRBJ2-7; 8 positions match TRBD2. In germline, CDR1 is LNHNV, CDR2 YYDKDF (reference sequence). The junction had 1 base not matched to a gene; V was cut back by 0 bases and J by 0 bases. CDR3 length: 15 residues. CDR3 bases: TGTGCCACCAGCAGAGAACTAGCGGACTCCTACGAGCAGTACTTC. Translated: CATSRELADSYEQYF.

This clonotype came up a few times. The chain couples TRBV12-3 or TRBV12-4 to TRBJ2-7, with a weak D call TRBD2 (7 bases). Between the trimmed V and J ends, which lost 4 bases and 6 bases, there was a span of 19 bases. This CDR3 comprises 15 residues. CDR3 nucleotide sequence: TGTGCCAGCAGTTCATCAGGCAGGGGAGGGGGCGAGCAGTACTTC. Translating gives CASSSSGRGGGEQYF.

Only one count was recorded for this clonotype. The chain uses TRBV11-2 and TRBJ2-1, with 9 bases fitting TRBD2. This CDR3 contains 15 residues. V shed 2 bases and J 4 bases; nucleotides not matched to a gene: 3. Germline V CDR1 and CDR2: SGHAT, FQNNGV. DNA of the CDR3: TGTGCCAGCAGCTTAATTAGCGGGGGATACAATGAGCAGTTCTTC. Protein: CASSLISGGYNEQFF.